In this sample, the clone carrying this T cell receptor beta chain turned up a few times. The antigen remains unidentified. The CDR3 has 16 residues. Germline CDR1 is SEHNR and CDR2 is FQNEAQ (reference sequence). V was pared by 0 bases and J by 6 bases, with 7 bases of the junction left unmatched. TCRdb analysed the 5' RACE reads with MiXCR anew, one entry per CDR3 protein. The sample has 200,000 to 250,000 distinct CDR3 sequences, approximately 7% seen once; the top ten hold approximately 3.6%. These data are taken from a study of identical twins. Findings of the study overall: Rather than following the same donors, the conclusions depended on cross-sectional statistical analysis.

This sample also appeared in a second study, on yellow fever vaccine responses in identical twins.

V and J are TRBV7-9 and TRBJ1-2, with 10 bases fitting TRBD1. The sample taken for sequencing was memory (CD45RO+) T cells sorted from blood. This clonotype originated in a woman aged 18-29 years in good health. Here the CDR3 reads CASSLAPGQGSNGYTF. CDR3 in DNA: TGTGCCAGCAGCTTAGCGCCGGGACAGGGGTCAAATGGCTACACCTTC. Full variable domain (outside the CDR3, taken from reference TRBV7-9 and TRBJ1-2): DTGVSQNPRHKITKRGQNVTFRCDPISEHNRLYWYRQTLGQGPEFLTYFQNEAQLEKSRLLSDRFSAERPKGSFSTLEIQRTEQGDSAMYLCASSLAPGQGSNGYTFGSGTRLTVV.